This T cell receptor (beta chain) came from a study of T cell responses to AZD1222 COVID-19 vaccine. On this clone itself: Mismatch with germline at one junction end may stem from a read error.

The germline gives CDR1 SGHTA, CDR2 FQGTGA. The CDR3 loop spans 12 amino acids. TCRdb keeps only in-frame clones here, not all; method: immunoSEQ multiplex PCR. Altogether about 120,000 clones are present, roughly nine tenths being singletons, with the ten largest covering 2% to 3%. The material sequenced was peripheral blood, taken 28 days after the second AZD1222 dose. This TCR was sampled from an adult who received the AZD1222 COVID-19 vaccine. V gene TRBV7-3 combines with J gene TRBJ1-6, with TRBD1 matching over 7 bases. The CDR3 nucleotides are TGTGCCAGCAGCTCCCCAGGGGGTCTGCACAGCTTT. As protein: CASSSPGGLHSF.